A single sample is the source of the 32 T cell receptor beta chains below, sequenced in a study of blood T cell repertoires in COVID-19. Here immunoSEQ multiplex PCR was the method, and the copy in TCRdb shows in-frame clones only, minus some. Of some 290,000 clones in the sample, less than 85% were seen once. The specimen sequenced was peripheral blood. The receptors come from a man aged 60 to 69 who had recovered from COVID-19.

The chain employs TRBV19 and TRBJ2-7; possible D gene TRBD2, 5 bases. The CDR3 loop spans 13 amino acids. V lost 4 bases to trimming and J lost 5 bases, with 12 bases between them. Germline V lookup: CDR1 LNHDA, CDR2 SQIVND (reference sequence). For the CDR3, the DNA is TGTGCCAGTAGTAGCTCTCGGGGTAACGAGCAGTACTTC. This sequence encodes CASSSSRGNEQYF.

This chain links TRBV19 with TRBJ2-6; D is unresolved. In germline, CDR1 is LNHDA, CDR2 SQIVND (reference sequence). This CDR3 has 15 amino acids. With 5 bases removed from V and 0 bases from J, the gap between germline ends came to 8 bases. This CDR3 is CASSATRSGANVLTF. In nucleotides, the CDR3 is TGTGCCAGTAGTGCCACTCGCTCTGGGGCCAACGTCCTGACTTTC.

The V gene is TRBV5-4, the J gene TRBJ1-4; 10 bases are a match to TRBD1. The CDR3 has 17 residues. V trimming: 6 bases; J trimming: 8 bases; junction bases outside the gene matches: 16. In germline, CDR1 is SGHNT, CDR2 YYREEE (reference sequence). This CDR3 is CASTKTGGGTGAEKLFF. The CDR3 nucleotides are TGTGCCAGCACCAAAACCGGGGGCGGGACAGGGGCGGAAAAACTGTTTTTT.

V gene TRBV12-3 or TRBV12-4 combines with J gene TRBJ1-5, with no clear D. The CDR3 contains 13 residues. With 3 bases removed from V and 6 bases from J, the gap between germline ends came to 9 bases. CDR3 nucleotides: TGTGCCAGCAGTTTGGCTGAGGGTCAGCCCCAGCATTTT. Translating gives CASSLAEGQPQHF.

The DNA of the CDR3 is TGTGCCAGTAGGGTGACAGGGGTAGGGGGCAATCAGCCCCAGCATTTT. Its protein product is CASRVTGVGGNQPQHF. This chain connects TRBV19 to TRBJ1-5, with TRBD1 matching 8 bases. J lost 2 bases, V lost 6 bases, and 9 bases had no gene match. The CDR3 length is 16 residues. Germline CDR1 LNHDA, CDR2 SQIVND (reference sequence).

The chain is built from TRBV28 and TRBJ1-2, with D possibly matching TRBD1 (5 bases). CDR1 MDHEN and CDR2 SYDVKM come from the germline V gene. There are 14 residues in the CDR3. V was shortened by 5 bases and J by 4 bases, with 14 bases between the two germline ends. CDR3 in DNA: TGTGCCAGCAGTCCGCCCAGGGAGGTCTATGGCTACACCTTC. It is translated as CASSPPREVYGYTF.

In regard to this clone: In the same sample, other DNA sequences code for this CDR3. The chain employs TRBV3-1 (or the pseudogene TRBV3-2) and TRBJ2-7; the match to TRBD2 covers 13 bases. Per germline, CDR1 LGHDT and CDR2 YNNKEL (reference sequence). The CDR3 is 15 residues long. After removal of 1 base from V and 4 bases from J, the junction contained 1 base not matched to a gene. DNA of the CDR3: TGTGCCAGCAGCCAAGGGACTAGCGGGGGTTACGAGCAGTACTTC. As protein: CASSQGTSGGYEQYF.

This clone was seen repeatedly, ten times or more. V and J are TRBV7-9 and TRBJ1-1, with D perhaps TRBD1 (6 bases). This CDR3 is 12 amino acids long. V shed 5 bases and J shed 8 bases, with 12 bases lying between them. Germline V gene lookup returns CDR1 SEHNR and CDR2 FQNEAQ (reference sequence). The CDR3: CASSQWDKEAFF. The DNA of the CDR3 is TGTGCCAGCAGCCAATGGGACAAGGAAGCTTTCTTT. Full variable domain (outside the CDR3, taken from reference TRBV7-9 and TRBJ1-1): DTGVSQNPRHKITKRGQNVTFRCDPISEHNRLYWYRQTLGQGPEFLTYFQNEAQLEKSRLLSDRFSAERPKGSFSTLEIQRTEQGDSAMYLCASSQWDKEAFFGQGTRLTVV.

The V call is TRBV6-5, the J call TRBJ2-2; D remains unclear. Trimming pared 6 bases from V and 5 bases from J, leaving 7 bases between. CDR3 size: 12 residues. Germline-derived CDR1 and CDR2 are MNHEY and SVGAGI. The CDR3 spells CASRPTTGELFF. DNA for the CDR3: TGTGCCAGCAGGCCCACAACCGGGGAGCTGTTTTTT.

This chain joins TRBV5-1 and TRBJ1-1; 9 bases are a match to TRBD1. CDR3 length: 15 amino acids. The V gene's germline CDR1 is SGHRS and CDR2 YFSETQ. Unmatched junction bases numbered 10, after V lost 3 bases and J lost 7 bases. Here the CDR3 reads CASSSGPGTGFEAFF. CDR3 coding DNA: TGCGCCAGCAGCTCCGGTCCCGGGACAGGGTTTGAAGCTTTCTTT.

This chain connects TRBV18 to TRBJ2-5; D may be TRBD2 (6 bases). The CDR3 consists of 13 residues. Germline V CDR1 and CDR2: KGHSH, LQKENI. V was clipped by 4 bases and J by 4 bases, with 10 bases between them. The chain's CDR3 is CASSQSGAETQYF. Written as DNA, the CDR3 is TGTGCCAGCTCACAGTCGGGAGCAGAGACCCAGTACTTC. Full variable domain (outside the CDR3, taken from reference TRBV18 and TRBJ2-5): NAGVMQNPRHLVRRRGQEARLRCSPMKGHSHVYWYRQLPEEGLKFMVYLQKENIIDESGMPKERFSAEFPKEGPSILRIQQVVRGDSAAYFCASSQSGAETQYFGPGTRLLVL.

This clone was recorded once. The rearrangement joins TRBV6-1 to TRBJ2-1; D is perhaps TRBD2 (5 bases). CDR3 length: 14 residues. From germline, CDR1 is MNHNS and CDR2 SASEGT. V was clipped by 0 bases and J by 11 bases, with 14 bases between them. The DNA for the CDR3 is TGTGCCAGCAGTGAAGCGCTTCGGCTAGCCCAGCAGTTCTTC. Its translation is CASSEALRLAQQFF.

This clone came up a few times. The CDR3 sequence is CASSERQGAGNTIYF. The DNA of the CDR3 is TGCGCCAGCAGCGAACGACAGGGGGCTGGAAACACCATATATTTT. The chain recombines TRBV5-1 with TRBJ1-3; the match to TRBD1 covers 9 bases. The CDR3 has 15 amino acids. The trim removed 4 bases at V and 2 bases at J, leaving 4 bases unmatched. Germline V gene sequence: CDR1 SGHRS, CDR2 YFSETQ.

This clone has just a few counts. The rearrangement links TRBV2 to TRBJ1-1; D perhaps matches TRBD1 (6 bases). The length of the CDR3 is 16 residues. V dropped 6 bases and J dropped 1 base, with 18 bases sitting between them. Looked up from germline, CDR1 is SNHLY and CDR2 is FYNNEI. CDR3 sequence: CASRRRSGTTNTEAFF. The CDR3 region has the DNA TGTGCCAGCAGGAGGAGATCCGGGACAACGAACACTGAAGCTTTCTTT.

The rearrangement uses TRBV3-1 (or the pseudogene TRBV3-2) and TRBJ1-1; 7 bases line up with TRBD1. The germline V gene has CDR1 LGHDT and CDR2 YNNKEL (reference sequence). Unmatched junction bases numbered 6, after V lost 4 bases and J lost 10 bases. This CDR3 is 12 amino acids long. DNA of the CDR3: TGTGCCAGCAGCCCAGTGGCAGGGGGAGCTTTCTTT. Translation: CASSPVAGGAFF.

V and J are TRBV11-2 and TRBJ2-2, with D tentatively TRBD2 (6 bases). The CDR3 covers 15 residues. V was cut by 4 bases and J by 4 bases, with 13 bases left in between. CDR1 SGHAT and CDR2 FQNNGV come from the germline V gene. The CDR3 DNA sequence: TGTGCCAGCAGCTCGAGACCCGGGAGCACCGGGGAGCTGTTTTTT. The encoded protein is CASSSRPGSTGELFF.

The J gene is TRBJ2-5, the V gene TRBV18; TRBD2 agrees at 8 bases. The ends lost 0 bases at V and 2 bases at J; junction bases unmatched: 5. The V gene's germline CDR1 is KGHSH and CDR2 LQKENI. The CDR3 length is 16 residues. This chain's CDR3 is CASSPPRSSGQETQYF. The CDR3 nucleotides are TGTGCCAGCTCACCACCCAGGTCTAGCGGGCAAGAGACCCAGTACTTC.

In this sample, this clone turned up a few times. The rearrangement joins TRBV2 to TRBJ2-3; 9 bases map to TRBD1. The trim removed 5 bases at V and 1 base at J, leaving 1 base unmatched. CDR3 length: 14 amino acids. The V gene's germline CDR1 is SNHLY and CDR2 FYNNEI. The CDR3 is CASSRDRGTDTQYF. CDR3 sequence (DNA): TGTGCCAGCAGTAGGGACAGGGGCACAGATACGCAGTATTTT.

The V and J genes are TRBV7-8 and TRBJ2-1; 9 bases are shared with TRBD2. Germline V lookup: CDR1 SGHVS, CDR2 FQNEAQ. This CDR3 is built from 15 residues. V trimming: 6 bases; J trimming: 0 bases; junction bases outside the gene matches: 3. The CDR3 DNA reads TGTGCCAGCAGTTATAGCGGGAGCTCCTACAATGAGCAGTTCTTC. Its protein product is CASSYSGSSYNEQFF.

The CDR3 protein is CASKGAGQPQHF. The CDR3 DNA is TGTGCCAGCAAGGGGGCCGGTCAGCCCCAGCATTTT. V usage is TRBV12-3 or TRBV12-4 and J usage is TRBJ1-5, with 7 bases that match TRBD1. V lost 7 bases and J lost 6; bases outside the gene matches: 3. CDR3 size: 12 residues.

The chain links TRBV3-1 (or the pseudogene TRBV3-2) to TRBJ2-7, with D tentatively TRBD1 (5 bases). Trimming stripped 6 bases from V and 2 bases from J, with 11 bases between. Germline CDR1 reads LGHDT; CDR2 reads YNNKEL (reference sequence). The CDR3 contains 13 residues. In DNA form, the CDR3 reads TGTGCCAGCAGACATGCACAGGCCTACGAGCAGTACTTC. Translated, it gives CASRHAQAYEQYF.

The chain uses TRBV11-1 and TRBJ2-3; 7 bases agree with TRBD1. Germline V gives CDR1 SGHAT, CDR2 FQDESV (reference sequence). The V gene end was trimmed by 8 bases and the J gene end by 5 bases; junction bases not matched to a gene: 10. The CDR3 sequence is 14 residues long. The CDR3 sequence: CASSKGATGDTQYF. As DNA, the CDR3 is TGTGCCAGCTCGAAGGGGGCAACGGGAGATACGCAGTATTTT.

The CDR3 is CASSTPPTDTQYF. The CDR3 DNA is TGTGCCAGTAGTACCCCCCCGACAGATACGCAGTATTTT. This chain links TRBV19 with TRBJ2-3; D is undetermined. Trimming stripped 4 bases from V and 3 bases from J, with 8 bases between. Germline values: CDR1 LNHDA, CDR2 SQIVND (reference sequence). The CDR3 extends over 13 amino acids.

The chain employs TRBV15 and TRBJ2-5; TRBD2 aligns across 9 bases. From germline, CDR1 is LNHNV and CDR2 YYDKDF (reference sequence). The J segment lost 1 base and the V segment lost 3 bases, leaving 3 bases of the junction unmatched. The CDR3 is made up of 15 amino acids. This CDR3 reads CATSSQRGAQETQYF. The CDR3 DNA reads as TGTGCCACCAGCAGCCAGCGGGGGGCCCAAGAGACCCAGTACTTC.

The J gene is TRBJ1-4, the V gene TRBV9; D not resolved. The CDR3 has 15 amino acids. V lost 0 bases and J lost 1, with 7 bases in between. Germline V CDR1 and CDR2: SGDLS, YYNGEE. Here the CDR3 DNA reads TGTGCCAGCAGCGTAGGGAGGCTAACTAATGAAAAACTGTTTTTT. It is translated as CASSVGRLTNEKLFF.

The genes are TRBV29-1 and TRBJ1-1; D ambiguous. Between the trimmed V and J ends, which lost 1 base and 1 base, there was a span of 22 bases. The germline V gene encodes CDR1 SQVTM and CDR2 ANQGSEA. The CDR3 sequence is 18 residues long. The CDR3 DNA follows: TGCAGCGTTGAAGTTTACGTACGGAGCTCATTCCCGAACACTGAAGCTTTCTTT. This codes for CSVEVYVRSSFPNTEAFF.

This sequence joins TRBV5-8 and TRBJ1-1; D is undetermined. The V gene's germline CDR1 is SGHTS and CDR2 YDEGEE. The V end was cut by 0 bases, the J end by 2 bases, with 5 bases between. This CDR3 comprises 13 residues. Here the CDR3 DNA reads TGTGCCAGCAGCTTGGAGAGCAACACTGAAGCTTTCTTT. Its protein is CASSLESNTEAFF.

The CDR3 loop is CASSRQGYEQYF. In DNA form, the CDR3 reads TGTGCCAGCAGCCGACAGGGTTACGAGCAGTACTTC. The rearrangement uses TRBV5-4 and TRBJ2-7; 7 bases map to TRBD1. The V and J ends lost 4 bases and 4 bases, in that order; junction bases with no gene match: 2. The CDR3 sequence is 12 residues long. CDR1 is SGHNT, CDR2 YYREEE, per germline (reference sequence).

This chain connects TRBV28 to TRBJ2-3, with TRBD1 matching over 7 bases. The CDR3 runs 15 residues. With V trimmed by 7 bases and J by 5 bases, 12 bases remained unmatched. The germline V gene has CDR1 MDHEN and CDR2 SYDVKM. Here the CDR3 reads CASTRGQTKGDTQYF. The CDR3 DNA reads TGTGCCAGCACCCGGGGACAGACAAAAGGAGATACGCAGTATTTT.

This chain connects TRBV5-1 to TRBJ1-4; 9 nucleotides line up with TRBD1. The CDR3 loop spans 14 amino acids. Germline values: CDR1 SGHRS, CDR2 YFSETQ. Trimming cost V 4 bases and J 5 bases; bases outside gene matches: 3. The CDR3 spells CASSQGQGNEKLFF. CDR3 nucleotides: TGCGCCAGCAGCCAGGGACAGGGCAATGAAAAACTGTTTTTT.

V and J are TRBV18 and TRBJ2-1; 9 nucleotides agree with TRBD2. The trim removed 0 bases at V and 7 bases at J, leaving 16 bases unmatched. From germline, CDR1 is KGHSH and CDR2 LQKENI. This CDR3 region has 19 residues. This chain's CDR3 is CASSPPEYESGRRFNEQFF. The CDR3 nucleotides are TGTGCCAGCTCACCACCGGAATATGAGAGCGGGAGGAGGTTTAATGAGCAGTTCTTC.

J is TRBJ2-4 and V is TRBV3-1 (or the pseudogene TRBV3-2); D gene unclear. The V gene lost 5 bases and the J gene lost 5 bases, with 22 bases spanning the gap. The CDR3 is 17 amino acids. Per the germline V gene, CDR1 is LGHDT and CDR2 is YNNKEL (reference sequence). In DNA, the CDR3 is TGTGCCAGCAGCAAATCAGGTCCCATTTGCAAAGAAAACATTCAGTACTTC. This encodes CASSKSGPICKENIQYF.